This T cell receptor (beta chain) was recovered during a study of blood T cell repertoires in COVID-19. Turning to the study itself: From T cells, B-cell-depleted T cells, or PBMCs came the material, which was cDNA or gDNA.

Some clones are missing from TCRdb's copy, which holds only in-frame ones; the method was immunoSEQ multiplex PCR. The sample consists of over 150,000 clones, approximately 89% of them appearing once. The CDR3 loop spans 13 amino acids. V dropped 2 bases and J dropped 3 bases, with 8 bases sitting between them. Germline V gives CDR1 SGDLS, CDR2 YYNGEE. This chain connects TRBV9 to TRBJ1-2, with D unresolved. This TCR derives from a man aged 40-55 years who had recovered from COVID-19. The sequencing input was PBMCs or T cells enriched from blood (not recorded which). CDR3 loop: CASSVEDHYGYTF. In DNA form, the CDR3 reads TGTGCCAGCAGCGTTGAGGATCACTATGGCTACACCTTC. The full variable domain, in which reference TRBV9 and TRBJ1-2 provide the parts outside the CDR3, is DSGVTQTPKHLITATGQRVTLRCSPRSGDLSVYWYQQSLDQGLQFLIQYYNGEERAKGNILERFSAQQFPDLHSELNLSSLELGDSALYFCASSVEDHYGYTFGSGTRLTVV.